This TCR beta chain was recovered during a study of T cell responses to AZD1222 COVID-19 vaccine. Points from the study as a whole: A reported finding is that nearly half of spike-specific TCRs target unmutated variant regions. Only a handful of AZD1222 recipients, more than 5 in all, had baseline seropositivity.

As regards this clone: Its antigen remains unidentified.

The repertoire was sequenced with immunoSEQ multiplex PCR; TCRdb's copy has only in-frame clones and lacks some. The repertoire consists of roughly 190,000 clones, with about 89% occurring once and the leading ten covering 3% to 3.5%. Second-dose schedules of about 4 or about 12 weeks were combined. Germline V gives CDR1 SGHAT, CDR2 FQNNGV. V lost 4 bases and J lost 1; bases outside the gene matches: 6. The CDR3 consists of 15 residues. The chain joins TRBV11-2 to TRBJ1-1; 7 bases fit TRBD1. The source material was peripheral blood, sampled 28 days after the second AZD1222 dose. This TCR was sampled from an adult who received the AZD1222 COVID-19 vaccine. The CDR3 loop is CASSWKTGRNTEAFF. The CDR3 DNA reads TGTGCCAGCAGCTGGAAGACAGGGCGGAACACTGAAGCTTTCTTT.